The clone carrying this T cell receptor (beta chain) was detected only a few times. Its target is not known. Investigators excluded patients with uncontrolled infection, other autoimmune disease, pregnancy or lactation. V lost 5 bases, J lost 0 bases, and 20 bases lay in between. Germline V gene data show CDR1 as LNHDA and CDR2 as SQIVND (reference sequence). This CDR3 comprises 18 residues. The data belong to a study of T cells in Graves' hyperthyroidism and ophthalmopathy. Study overall: Before any treatment, at initial diagnosis, peripheral blood was collected. Study outcomes and limitations: By a 13 V-J model, ophthalmopathy was set apart from stable hyperthyroidism.

RNA transcripts provided the source from which TCR beta CDR3 regions were amplified. The HTBI primer set served for first-round RT-PCR of the TCR CDR3. TCRdb used MiXCR to reprocess the multiplex PCR reads, holding one entry per CDR3 protein. The sample comprises hundreds of thousands of distinct CDR3 sequences, roughly 15% of which are singletons, and around 14% rests with the top ten. The chain links TRBV19 to TRBJ1-5; no firm D call. The receptor comes from a man aged 18 to 29 with Graves' ophthalmopathy. The specimen sequenced was blood. The CDR3 coding sequence is TGTGCCAGTAGTCGTGAGGGCGCGTTGGGATATAGCAATCAGCCCCAGCATTTT. The encoded protein is CASSREGALGYSNQPQHF.